Listed below are T cell receptor beta chains from one sample, sequenced in a study of blood T cell repertoires in COVID-19. TCRdb's table, derived via immunoSEQ multiplex PCR, lists solely in-frame clones and lacks some. The profile shows about 97,000 clones, 70% to 90% of them singletons. Material: peripheral blood. These TCRs come from a human donor in a cohort sampled during active COVID-19. The CDR3 runs from the conserved cysteine through the conserved F or W. D genes are given only for firm matches. Size is omitted from some rows. Given values are once, few, many or a class for expanded clones.

V gene,clone size,J gene,D gene,CDR3 protein,CDR3 DNA
TRBV7-2,NA,TRBJ1-2,NA,CASSLDGSGGYGYTF,TGTGCCAGCAGCTTAGACGGCAGCGGGGGTTATGGCTACACCTTC
TRBV9,NA,TRBJ2-3,TRBD2,CASSPLAGAGTDTQYF,TGTGCCAGCAGCCCACTAGCGGGAGCGGGCACAGATACGCAGTATTTT
TRBV5-6,NA,TRBJ2-7,NA,CASSRSGLHYEQYF,TGTGCCAGCAGCCGATCAGGACTACACTACGAGCAGTACTTC
TRBV29-1,NA,TRBJ2-7,TRBD1,CSVPGQVPYEQYF,TGCAGCGTACCGGGACAGGTTCCCTACGAGCAGTACTTC
TRBV7-6,NA,TRBJ2-1,TRBD2,CASSPTIAGYSHNEQFF,TGTGCCAGCAGCCCGACAATAGCGGGATACAGTCACAATGAGCAGTTCTTC
TRBV2,NA,TRBJ2-1,TRBD1,CASSPPGQGPYNEQFF,TGTGCCAGCAGTCCACCGGGACAGGGACCCTACAATGAGCAGTTCTTC
TRBV24-1,NA,TRBJ1-2,NA,CATSDFSGYTF,TGTGCCACCAGTGATTTTTCCGGGTACACCTTC
TRBV7-9,once,TRBJ2-3,NA,CASSLDLGGAPGTDTQYF,TGTGCCAGCAGCTTAGATCTAGGCGGAGCACCTGGTACAGATACGCAGTATTTT
TRBV4-1,few,TRBJ2-7,TRBD1,CASSQASQGARYEQYF,TGCGCCAGCAGCCAAGCATCACAGGGGGCGCGGTACGAGCAGTACTTC
TRBV19,once,TRBJ1-2,TRBD1,CASSTTGEYGYTF,TGTGCCAGTAGTACAACAGGGGAATATGGCTACACCTTC
TRBV28,once,TRBJ2-7,TRBD1,CASSSSPGGVSYEQYF,TGTGCCAGCAGTTCTAGCCCAGGGGGCGTATCCTACGAGCAGTACTTC
TRBV10-3,NA,TRBJ2-3,TRBD2,CAISGGLGGRDYTDTQYF,TGTGCCATCAGTGGAGGACTAGGTGGGAGAGACTACACAGATACGCAGTATTTT
TRBV28,NA,TRBJ1-1,TRBD1,CASRATGGTEAFF,TGTGCCAGCAGAGCGACAGGGGGCACTGAAGCTTTCTTT
TRBV3-1/TRBV3-2,NA,TRBJ1-2,NA,CASSPQVGAGYGYTF,TGTGCCAGCAGCCCTCAGGTGGGTGCCGGCTATGGCTACACCTTC
TRBV5-8,NA,TRBJ1-2,TRBD1,CASSRDSLLAYGYTF,TGTGCCAGCAGCAGGGACAGCCTCTTGGCCTATGGCTACACCTTC
TRBV9,NA,TRBJ2-1,TRBD2,CASSAGLAGATYNEQFF,TGTGCCAGCAGCGCGGGACTAGCGGGAGCCACCTACAATGAGCAGTTCTTC
TRBV5-4,NA,TRBJ2-5,TRBD2,CASSLSRTSGTQETQYF,TGTGCCAGCAGCTTGTCACGGACTAGCGGGACACAAGAGACCCAGTACTTC
TRBV11-2,NA,TRBJ1-5,NA,CASSPGTTNQPQHF,TGTGCCAGCAGCCCCGGGACAACCAATCAGCCCCAGCATTTT
TRBV12-2,NA,TRBJ2-7,NA,CASRLATSGRYEQYF,TGTGCAAGTCGCTTAGCGACTAGCGGGCGCTACGAGCAGTACTTC
TRBV2,NA,TRBJ2-7,TRBD1,CASSDRQGLSYEQYF,TGTGCCAGCAGCGATCGACAGGGGCTCTCCTACGAGCAGTACTTC
TRBV2,NA,TRBJ2-7,TRBD1,CASSEARPGTGSYEQYF,TGTGCCAGCAGTGAAGCGAGACCCGGGACAGGCTCCTACGAGCAGTACTTC
TRBV19,NA,TRBJ2-1,TRBD2,CASSRGLAGSGSEQFF,TGTGCCAGTAGTCGCGGACTAGCGGGATCTGGGAGTGAGCAGTTCTTC
TRBV7-9,NA,TRBJ2-7,TRBD2,CASSLGGFDYEQYF,TGTGCCAGCAGCTTGGGAGGGTTCGACTACGAGCAGTACTTC
TRBV28,once,TRBJ1-2,NA,CASSFSAGEGYTF,TGTGCCAGCAGTTTCTCGGCAGGGGAAGGCTACACCTTC
TRBV3-1/TRBV3-2,NA,TRBJ2-1,TRBD2,CATRVGLAGISQENEQFF,TGTGCCACAAGGGTGGGGCTAGCGGGAATTTCCCAGGAGAATGAGCAGTTCTTC
TRBV4-2,once,TRBJ2-7,TRBD2,CASSQDGTSGRGEQYF,TGTGCCAGCAGCCAAGATGGGACTAGCGGGAGGGGGGAGCAGTACTTC
TRBV5-5,NA,TRBJ2-3,TRBD1,CASSFVQGAGGTQYF,TGTGCCAGCAGCTTTGTCCAGGGGGCAGGCGGTACGCAGTATTTT
TRBV20-1,NA,TRBJ2-7,TRBD2,CSASLYGRASEQYF,TGCAGTGCTAGTCTTTACGGGAGGGCCTCCGAGCAGTACTTC
TRBV4-3,once,TRBJ2-3,TRBD2,CASSPLAGGMADTQYF,TGCGCCAGCAGCCCTTTAGCGGGAGGAATGGCAGATACGCAGTATTTT
TRBV18,NA,TRBJ2-6,TRBD1,CASSPRQQGSTGSSSGANVLTF,TGTGCCAGCTCACCCCGGCAACAGGGGTCTACTGGGAGCAGCTCTGGGGCCAACGTCCTGACTTTC
TRBV27,NA,TRBJ2-7,TRBD2,CASSLSGGPYEQYF,TGTGCCAGCAGTTTATCGGGAGGGCCTTACGAGCAGTACTTC
TRBV6-1,NA,TRBJ1-3,NA,CASSDGQGNPF,TGTGCCAGCAGTGACGGGCAGGGAAATCCGTTT
TRBV5-6,NA,TRBJ2-7,NA,CASSLARSPYEQYF,TGTGCCAGCAGCTTGGCACGGTCGCCTTACGAGCAGTACTTC
TRBV7-9,NA,TRBJ2-7,TRBD2,CASSPVIAGRYEQYF,TGTGCCAGCAGCCCCGTAATAGCGGGAAGATACGAGCAGTACTTC
TRBV28,once,TRBJ2-1,TRBD2,CASRAERTSGPNEQFF,TGTGCCAGCAGAGCCGAGAGGACTAGCGGACCCAATGAGCAGTTCTTC
TRBV6-1,few,TRBJ1-6,NA,CASSELRSPLHF,TGTGCCAGCAGTGAATTACGGAGTCCCCTCCACTTT
TRBV7-9,NA,TRBJ2-5,TRBD2,CASSFGTSGRARETQYF,TGTGCCAGCAGCTTCGGGACTAGCGGGAGGGCCCGGGAGACCCAGTACTTC
TRBV12-5,NA,TRBJ1-1,TRBD1,CASGGQGGTEAFF,TGTGCTAGTGGGGGACAGGGTGGCACTGAAGCTTTCTTT
TRBV21-1,NA,TRBJ1-1,NA,CASSTPAGTGNTEAFF,TGTGCCAGCAGTACCCCCGCCGGGACAGGGAACACTGAAGCTTTCTTT
TRBV5-1,NA,TRBJ2-3,NA,CASSRTLRVSSADTTASTDTQYF,TGCGCCAGCAGCCGGACCCTCAGGGTCTCTAGCGCCGACACCACCGCTAGCACAGATACGCAGTATTTT
TRBV27,NA,TRBJ2-7,TRBD1,CASSPDRGGNYEQYF,TGTGCCAGCAGTCCTGACAGGGGCGGTAACTACGAGCAGTACTTC
TRBV28,NA,TRBJ2-1,NA,CASRVGISNEQFF,TGTGCCAGCAGGGTCGGGATTAGCAATGAGCAGTTCTTC
TRBV2,NA,TRBJ2-1,TRBD2,CASRGLAAYNEQFF,TGTGCCAGCAGGGGACTAGCGGCCTACAATGAGCAGTTCTTC
TRBV5-1,once,TRBJ2-1,NA,CASSLYPSDSYNEQFF,TGCGCCAGCAGCTTGTACCCCAGCGACTCCTACAATGAGCAGTTCTTC
TRBV10-2,NA,TRBJ2-1,TRBD2,CASRPPGLAGFSYNEQFF,TGCGCCAGCAGGCCACCGGGACTAGCGGGATTCTCCTACAATGAGCAGTTCTTC
TRBV5-6,NA,TRBJ2-7,TRBD1,CASSTMTGGKSYEQYF,TGTGCCAGCAGCACGATGACAGGGGGGAAGTCCTACGAGCAGTACTTC
TRBV6-6,NA,TRBJ2-5,NA,CASSGQGGRQETQYF,TGTGCCAGCAGCGGCCAGGGTGGACGACAAGAGACCCAGTACTTC
TRBV29-1,NA,TRBJ2-7,NA,CSVEVAENPYEQYF,TGCAGCGTTGAAGTAGCGGAGAACCCCTACGAGCAGTACTTC
TRBV4-1,NA,TRBJ2-5,TRBD2,CASSRLAGVETQYF,TGCGCCAGCAGCCGGCTAGCGGGAGTCGAGACCCAGTACTTC
TRBV28,NA,TRBJ2-3,TRBD2,CASSPPGTVAGVADTQYF,TGTGCCAGCAGTCCCCCAGGTACCGTAGCGGGAGTTGCAGATACGCAGTATTTT
TRBV20-1,few,TRBJ2-2,NA,CSAAGTGELFF,TGCAGTGCAGCCGGCACCGGGGAGCTGTTTTTT
TRBV10-3,NA,TRBJ2-5,TRBD2,CAISLAGEGWETQYF,TGTGCCATCAGCCTAGCGGGAGAGGGGTGGGAGACCCAGTACTTC
TRBV5-4,NA,TRBJ2-3,TRBD2,CASSLALAGHRDTQYF,TGTGCCAGCAGCTTGGCTCTAGCGGGACACCGAGATACGCAGTATTTT
TRBV7-3,NA,TRBJ2-7,NA,CASSLRDFSTEQYF,TGTGCCAGCAGCTTAAGGGACTTCTCAACCGAGCAGTACTTC